The 21 T cell receptor beta chains below all came from one sample that was sequenced in a study of Graves' ophthalmopathy and Graves' hyperthyroidism. Amplified TCR beta CDR3 regions were obtained using RNA transcripts as template. The first round was an RT-PCR with HTBI primers, and the second round was a multiplex PCR. MiXCR was run by TCRdb on the multiplex PCR reads, yielding one entry per CDR3 protein. This table has over a million distinct CDR3 sequences, about 38% appearing once. The specimen was peripheral blood or thyroid tissue (not recorded which). The receptors were sampled from an adult man with Graves' hyperthyroidism.

This clonotype occurred a few times. The rearrangement uses TRBV12-3 or TRBV12-4 and TRBJ2-7; perhaps D is TRBD1 or TRBD2 (5 bases each). V was pared by 6 bases and J by 7 bases, with 13 bases between. The length of the CDR3 is 12 residues. CDR3 DNA: TGTGCCAGCAGAGAGAGGGGTAAGGAGCAGTACTTC. It encodes CASRERGKEQYF.

This clonotype was counted at least ten times. V is TRBV29-1 and J is TRBJ1-5; D is unclear. V lost 1 base and J 1 base, leaving 8 bases between the germline ends. CDR1 is SQVTM and CDR2 is ANQGSEA in the germline V gene. The CDR3 sequence is 14 residues long. CDR3 sequence: CSVEVPGSNQPQHF. CDR3 in DNA: TGCAGCGTTGAAGTGCCGGGAAGCAATCAGCCCCAGCATTTT.

The chain is built from TRBV7-9 and TRBJ2-7; maybe TRBD2 (5 bases). V was shortened by 5 bases and J by 0 bases, with 14 bases between the two germline ends. The CDR3 covers 15 residues. Germline CDR1 and CDR2: SEHNR and FQNEAQ (reference sequence). CDR3 nucleotides: TGTGCCAGCAGCAAAAACCGGGAATTCTCCTACGAGCAGTACTTC. Residues: CASSKNREFSYEQYF.

This rearrangement joins TRBV10-3 to TRBJ1-2; TRBD1 agrees at 10 bases. V trimming: 6 bases; J trimming: 7 bases; junction bases outside the gene matches: 5. This CDR3 is built from 13 residues. CDR1 is ENHRY and CDR2 is SYGVKD in the germline V gene. CDR3 DNA: TGTGCCATCAGGGCGGGGACAGGGGTTGGCTACACCTTC. It encodes CAIRAGTGVGYTF.

The chain couples TRBV10-2 to TRBJ2-3, with no clear D. V lost 1 base, J lost 3 bases, and 5 bases lay in between. This CDR3 is built from 13 residues. Germline lookup yields CDR1 WSHSY and CDR2 SAAADI. DNA for the CDR3: TGCGCCAGCAGTGAGTTCGGGACAGATACGCAGTATTTT. Encoded protein: CASSEFGTDTQYF.

The chain uses TRBV2 and TRBJ1-1; TRBD1 matches at 7 bases. Germline V CDR1 and CDR2: SNHLY, FYNNEI. There are 12 residues in the CDR3. CDR3 sequence (DNA): TGTGCTAGGGGGCAGGTGAACACTGAAGCTTTCTTT. Translation: CARGQVNTEAFF.

The V call is TRBV25-1, the J call TRBJ2-7; 8 bases line up with TRBD2. V shed 5 bases, J shed 3 bases, and the junction held 12 bases outside the gene matches. The germline gives CDR1 MGHDK, CDR2 SYGVNS. CDR3 length: 16 amino acids. The CDR3, as DNA: TGTGCCAGCAGTTTTTTTAGCGGGAACTTTAACTACGAGCAGTACTTC. Its protein is CASSFFSGNFNYEQYF.

This clonotype was recorded at least ten times. The chain combines TRBV15 with TRBJ1-1; no definite D call. The CDR3 runs 14 residues. Germline CDR1 LNHNV, CDR2 YYDKDF (reference sequence). Trimming removed 2 bases from V and 3 bases from J, with 10 bases in between. CDR3 amino acids: CATSRRSGDTEAFF. Written as DNA, the CDR3 is TGTGCCACCAGCAGACGATCCGGGGACACTGAAGCTTTCTTT.

About this clonotype: This may be a read error: a much more frequent sequence differs by one nucleotide. The CDR3 is CASSVPGPWKPLHF. The CDR3, as DNA: TGTGCCAGCAGCGTGCCGGGGCCGTGGAAGCCCCTCCACTTT. The genes are TRBV9 and TRBJ1-6; TRBD1 might be the D (5 bases). This CDR3 region has 14 residues. V was trimmed by 2 bases and J by 13 bases, leaving 16 bases between them. Per germline, CDR1 SGDLS and CDR2 YYNGEE.

V is TRBV9 and J is TRBJ2-7; TRBD1 matches 7 bases. The length of the CDR3 is 15 residues. Germline V CDR1 and CDR2: SGDLS, YYNGEE. Trimming at V came to 0 bases and at J to 5 bases, leaving 8 bases not matched to a gene. The CDR3 here is CASSVETGSVHEQYF. For the CDR3, the DNA is TGTGCCAGCAGCGTAGAGACAGGGTCGGTTCACGAGCAGTACTTC. The entire variable domain, with the rest obtained from reference TRBV9 and TRBJ2-7, is as follows: DSGVTQTPKHLITATGQRVTLRCSPRSGDLSVYWYQQSLDQGLQFLIQYYNGEERAKGNILERFSAQQFPDLHSELNLSSLELGDSALYFCASSVETGSVHEQYFGPGTRLTVT.

This chain uses TRBV5-6 with TRBJ2-7; TRBD2 matches at 12 bases. J was trimmed by 7 bases and V by 3 bases; bases with no gene match: 8. Germline values: CDR1 SGHDT, CDR2 YYEEEE. The CDR3 consists of 15 residues. This CDR3 reads CASSWTTSGRWEQYF. The CDR3 DNA is TGTGCCAGCAGCTGGACGACTAGCGGGAGATGGGAGCAGTACTTC.

V is TRBV11-2 and J is TRBJ2-5, with TRBD2 as a possible D gene (5 bases). The J call is in doubt because the DNA end fits TRBJ2-1 better. Looked up from germline, CDR1 is SGHAT and CDR2 is FQNNGV. The CDR3 runs to 13 residues. CDR3 DNA sequence: TGTGCCAGCAGCGCCGGACTCGCCATTGAGCAGTTCTTC. This translates into CASSAGLAIEQFF.

This sequence joins TRBV19 and TRBJ1-5; TRBD1 is a possible D gene (5 bases). V lost 6 bases and J lost 11, with 20 bases in between. The germline CDR1 and CDR2 sequences are LNHDA and SQIVND (reference sequence). This CDR3 spans 14 amino acids. CDR3 in amino acids: CASSAWRGQETQHF. For the CDR3, the DNA is TGTGCCAGTAGCGCCTGGCGGGGCCAAGAGACCCAGCATTTT.

This clonotype showed up many times. As DNA, the CDR3 is TGCAGCGTTGTTCTTCAGACTAGCCTGCTCGAGCAGTACTTC. It is translated as CSVVLQTSLLEQYF. The chain joins TRBV29-1 to TRBJ2-7; 7 nucleotides line up with TRBD2. Trimming at V came to 4 bases and at J to 6 bases, leaving 12 bases not matched to a gene. CDR3 size: 14 residues. CDR1 and CDR2 from the germline V gene are SQVTM and ANQGSEA.

This chain uses TRBV2 with TRBJ1-3; D unresolved. V was clipped by 6 bases and J by 7 bases, with 13 bases between them. This CDR3 region has 13 residues. Germline CDR1 is SNHLY and CDR2 is FYNNEI. The CDR3 region has the DNA TGTGCCAGCAGCCAGGACCCAAGGAACACCATATATTTT. Residues: CASSQDPRNTIYF.

The V and J genes are TRBV20-1 and TRBJ1-5, with 8 nucleotides matching TRBD1. The CDR3 runs to 16 residues. Germline trimming cut 5 bases from V and 5 bases from J; bases unmatched to any gene: 14. Germline V gene lookup returns CDR1 DFQATT and CDR2 SNEGSKA (reference sequence). CDR3 loop: CSAADRVQFVDQPQHF. DNA of the CDR3: TGCAGTGCTGCGGACAGGGTTCAATTTGTGGATCAGCCCCAGCATTTT.

The table lists this clonotype with many counts. This chain joins TRBV20-1 and TRBJ1-2; TRBD1 matches at 7 bases. V shed 4 bases, J shed 0 bases, and the junction held 8 bases outside the gene matches. The V gene's germline CDR1 is DFQATT and CDR2 SNEGSKA (reference sequence). The CDR3 length is 15 residues. CDR3 amino acids: CSATKEGQTNYGYTF. The CDR3 DNA sequence: TGCAGTGCTACCAAAGAGGGACAGACTAACTATGGCTACACCTTC.

This chain connects TRBV19 to TRBJ2-2; tentatively, D is TRBD2 (6 bases). This CDR3 is built from 17 residues. V gave up 3 bases and J gave up 4 bases, with 18 bases separating them. CDR1 and CDR2 from the germline V gene are LNHDA and SQIVND (reference sequence). Here the CDR3 reads CASSIGFAGRGTGELFF. CDR3 nucleotides: TGTGCCAGTAGTATCGGTTTCGCGGGACGGGGCACCGGGGAGCTGTTTTTT.

At least ten counts were recorded for this clonotype. This chain links TRBV2 with TRBJ1-2; D uncertain. This CDR3 comprises 15 residues. Per germline, CDR1 SNHLY and CDR2 FYNNEI. Between the trimmed V and J ends, which lost 8 bases and 3 bases, there was a span of 19 bases. Here the CDR3 DNA reads TGTGCCAGCCAGATAACTGCGACGGTTTACTATGGCTACACCTTC. The encoded protein is CASQITATVYYGYTF.

This chain uses TRBV5-1 with TRBJ2-2, with D perhaps assigned TRBD1 or TRBD2 (5 bases each). The CDR3 loop spans 18 amino acids. Germline V gene lookup returns CDR1 SGHRS and CDR2 YFSETQ. V lost 0 bases and J lost 0, with 15 bases in between. The DNA for the CDR3 is TGCGCCAGCAGCTTGGCCAGGGCGGGCATACCGAACACCGGGGAGCTGTTTTTT. This translates into CASSLARAGIPNTGELFF.

The chain is built from TRBV7-8 and TRBJ1-3, with TRBD1 as a possible D gene (5 bases). V gave up 5 bases and J gave up 8 bases, with 13 bases separating them. In germline, CDR1 is SGHVS, CDR2 FQNEAQ. The CDR3 covers 13 residues. CDR3 bases: TGTGCCAGCAGCCAGGGAGGGTGGCACACCATATATTTT. Its protein is CASSQGGWHTIYF. The whole variable domain, remainder taken from reference TRBV7-8 and TRBJ1-3, is GAGVSQSPRYKVAKRGQDVALRCDPISGHVSLFWYQQALGQGPEFLTYFQNEAQLDKSGLPSDRFFAERPEGSVSTLKIQRTQQEDSAVYLCASSQGGWHTIYFGEGSWLTVV.